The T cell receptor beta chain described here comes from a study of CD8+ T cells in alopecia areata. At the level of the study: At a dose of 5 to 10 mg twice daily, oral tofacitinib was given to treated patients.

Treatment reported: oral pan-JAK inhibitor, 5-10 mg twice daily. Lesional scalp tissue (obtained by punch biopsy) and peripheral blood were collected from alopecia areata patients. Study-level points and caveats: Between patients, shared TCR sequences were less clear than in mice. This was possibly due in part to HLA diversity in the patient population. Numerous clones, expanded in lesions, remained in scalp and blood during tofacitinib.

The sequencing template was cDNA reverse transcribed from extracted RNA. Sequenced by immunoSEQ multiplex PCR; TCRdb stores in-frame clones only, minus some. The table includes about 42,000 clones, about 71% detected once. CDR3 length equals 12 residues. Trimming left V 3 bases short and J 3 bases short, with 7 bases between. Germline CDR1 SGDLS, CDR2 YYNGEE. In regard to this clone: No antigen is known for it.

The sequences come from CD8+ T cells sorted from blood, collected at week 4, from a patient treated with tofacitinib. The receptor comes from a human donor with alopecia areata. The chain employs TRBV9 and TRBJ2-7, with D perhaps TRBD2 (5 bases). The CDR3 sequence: CASSGRDYEQYF. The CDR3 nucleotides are TGTGCCAGCAGCGGCCGGGACTACGAGCAGTACTTC.